These 3 T cell receptor beta chains share one sample of origin, sequenced in a study of shared clonotypes between healthy human individuals. Clones were sequenced by immunoSEQ multiplex PCR, and TCRdb holds only the in-frame ones, with some missing. The repertoire holds fewer than 3 million clones, roughly 92% seen once, with approximately 0.41% in the top ten. Sequenced sample: naive CD4+ T cells from PBMCs. Regarding subset: CD45RA+ positively selected. The receptors come from a man younger than 30 in good health. Some clones in this sample may be carry-over from other donors' samples.

The J gene is TRBJ2-1, the V gene TRBV7-3; the match to TRBD2 covers 8 bases. CDR1 and CDR2 (germline): SGHTA, FQGTGA. After removal of 5 bases from V and 5 bases from J, the junction contained 11 bases not matched to a gene. The CDR3 has 16 amino acids. In DNA form, the CDR3 reads TGTGCCAGCAGCACCACGGGAGGGCCTTGGGACAATGAGCAGTTCTTC. Translating gives CASSTTGGPWDNEQFF.

The V call is TRBV2, the J call TRBJ1-5, with D maybe TRBD1 (6 bases). Germline CDR1 SNHLY, CDR2 FYNNEI. Between the trimmed V and J ends, which lost 4 bases and 0 bases, there was a span of 10 bases. This CDR3 has 15 amino acids. Here the CDR3 DNA reads TGTGCCAGCAGTGCCAGGACAGATAGCAATCAGCCCCAGCATTTT. Protein sequence: CASSARTDSNQPQHF.

The chain carries TRBV28 and TRBJ2-7, with D perhaps TRBD1 or TRBD2 (7 bases each). Germline values: CDR1 MDHEN, CDR2 SYDVKM. The CDR3 runs to 13 residues. Trimming took off 6 bases at V and 2 bases at J, with 11 bases between the two ends. CDR3 DNA sequence: TGTGCCAGCAGGAGCGGGACAGCCTACGAGCAGTACTTC. Translating it yields CASRSGTAYEQYF.